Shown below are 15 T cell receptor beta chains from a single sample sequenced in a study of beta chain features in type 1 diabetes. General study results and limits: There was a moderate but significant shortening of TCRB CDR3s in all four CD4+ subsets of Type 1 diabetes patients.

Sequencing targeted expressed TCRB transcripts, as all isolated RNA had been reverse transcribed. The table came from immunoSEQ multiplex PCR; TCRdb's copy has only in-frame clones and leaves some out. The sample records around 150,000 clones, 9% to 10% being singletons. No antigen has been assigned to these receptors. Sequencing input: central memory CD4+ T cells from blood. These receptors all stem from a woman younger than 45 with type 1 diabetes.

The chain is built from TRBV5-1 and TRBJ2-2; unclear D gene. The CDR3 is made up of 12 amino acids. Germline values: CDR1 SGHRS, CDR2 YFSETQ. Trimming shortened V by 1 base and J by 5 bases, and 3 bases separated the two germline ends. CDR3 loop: CASSLLTGELFF. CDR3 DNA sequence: TGCGCCAGCAGCTTGCTGACCGGGGAGCTGTTTTTT. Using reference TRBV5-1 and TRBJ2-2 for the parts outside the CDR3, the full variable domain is KAGVTQTPRYLIKTRGQQVTLSCSPISGHRSVSWYQQTPGQGLQFLFEYFSETQRNKGNFPGRFSGRQFSNSRSEMNVSTLELGDSALYLCASSLLTGELFFGEGSRLTVL.

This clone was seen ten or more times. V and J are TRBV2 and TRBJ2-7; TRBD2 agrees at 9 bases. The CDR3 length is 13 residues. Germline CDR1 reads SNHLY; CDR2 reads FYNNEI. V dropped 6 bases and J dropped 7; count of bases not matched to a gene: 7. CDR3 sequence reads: CASRLLREGEQYF. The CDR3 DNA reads TGTGCCAGCAGGCTTTTGCGGGAGGGGGAGCAGTACTTC.

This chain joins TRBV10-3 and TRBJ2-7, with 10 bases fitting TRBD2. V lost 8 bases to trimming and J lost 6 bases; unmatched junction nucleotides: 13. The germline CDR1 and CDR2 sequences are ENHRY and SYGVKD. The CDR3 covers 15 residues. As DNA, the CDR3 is TGTGCCATCGGAACTAGCGGGGCCAAAGCTGTCGAGCAGTACTTC. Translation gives CAIGTSGAKAVEQYF.

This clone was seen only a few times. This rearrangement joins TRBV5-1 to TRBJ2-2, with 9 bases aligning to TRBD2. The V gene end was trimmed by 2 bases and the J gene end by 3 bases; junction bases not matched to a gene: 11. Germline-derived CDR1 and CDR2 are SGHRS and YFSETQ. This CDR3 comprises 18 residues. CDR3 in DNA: TGCGCCAGCAGCTTAGGATCTAGCGGGATTGTTTACACCGGGGAGCTGTTTTTT. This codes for CASSLGSSGIVYTGELFF. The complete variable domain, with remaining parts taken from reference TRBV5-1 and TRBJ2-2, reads KAGVTQTPRYLIKTRGQQVTLSCSPISGHRSVSWYQQTPGQGLQFLFEYFSETQRNKGNFPGRFSGRQFSNSRSEMNVSTLELGDSALYLCASSLGSSGIVYTGELFFGEGSRLTVL.

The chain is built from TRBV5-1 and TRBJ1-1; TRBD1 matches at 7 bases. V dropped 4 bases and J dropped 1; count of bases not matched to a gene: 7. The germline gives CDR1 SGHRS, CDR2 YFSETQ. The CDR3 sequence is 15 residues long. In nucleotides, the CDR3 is TGCGCCAGCAGCGATTACAGGGGAGGGAACACTGAAGCTTTCTTT. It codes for CASSDYRGGNTEAFF.

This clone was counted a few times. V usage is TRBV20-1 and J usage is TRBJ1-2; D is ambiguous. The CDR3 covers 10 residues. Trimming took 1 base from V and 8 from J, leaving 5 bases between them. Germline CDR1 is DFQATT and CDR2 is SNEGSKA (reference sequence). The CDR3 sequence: CSARVQGYTF. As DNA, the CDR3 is TGCAGTGCTAGAGTTCAAGGCTACACCTTC.

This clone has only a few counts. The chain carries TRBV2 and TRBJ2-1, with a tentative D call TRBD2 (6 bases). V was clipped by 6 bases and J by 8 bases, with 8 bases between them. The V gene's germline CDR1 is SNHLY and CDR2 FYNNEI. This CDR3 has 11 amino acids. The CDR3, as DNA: TGTGCCAGCAGACTAGCCTATGAGCAGTTCTTC. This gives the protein CASRLAYEQFF.

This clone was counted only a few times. The CDR3 loop reads CASSSPYNEQFF. The CDR3 DNA is TGTGCCAGCAGCTCCCCGTACAATGAGCAGTTCTTC. The chain recombines TRBV5-6 with TRBJ2-1; D ambiguous. The CDR3 is made up of 12 amino acids. Germline V gives CDR1 SGHDT, CDR2 YYEEEE. Trimming took 3 bases from V and 4 from J, leaving 5 bases between them.

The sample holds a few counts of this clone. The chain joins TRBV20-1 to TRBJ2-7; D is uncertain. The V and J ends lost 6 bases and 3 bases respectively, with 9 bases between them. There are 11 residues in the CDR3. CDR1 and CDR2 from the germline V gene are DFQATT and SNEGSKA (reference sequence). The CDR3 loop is CSADGDYEQYF. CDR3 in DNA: TGCAGTGCCGACGGAGACTACGAGCAGTACTTC.

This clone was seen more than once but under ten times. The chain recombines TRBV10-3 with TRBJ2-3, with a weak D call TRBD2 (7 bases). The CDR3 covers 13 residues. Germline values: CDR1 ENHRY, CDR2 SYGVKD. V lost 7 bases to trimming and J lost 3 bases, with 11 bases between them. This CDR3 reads CAIMEGGTDTQYF. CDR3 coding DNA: TGTGCCATCATGGAGGGGGGGACAGATACGCAGTATTTT.

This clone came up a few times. The CDR3 DNA reads TGCAGCGTTGGTCGGGGTTTGGGCACTGAAGCTTTCTTT. Translated: CSVGRGLGTEAFF. The chain recombines TRBV29-1 with TRBJ1-1, with D uncertain. Trimming pared 4 bases from V and 4 bases from J, leaving 13 bases between. The CDR3 is made up of 13 amino acids. Germline V gene sequence: CDR1 SQVTM, CDR2 ANQGSEA.

The CDR3 region has the DNA TGTGCCAGCACCGCCTCCGGGACAGGGGGCGGCGGGGAGCTGTTTTTT. This gives the protein CASTASGTGGGGELFF. V usage is TRBV7-8 and J usage is TRBJ2-2; TRBD1 aligns across 12 bases. The CDR3 is 16 residues long. CDR1 SGHVS and CDR2 FQNEAQ come from the germline V gene. Trimming took 7 bases from V and 7 from J; bases not matched to a gene: 10.

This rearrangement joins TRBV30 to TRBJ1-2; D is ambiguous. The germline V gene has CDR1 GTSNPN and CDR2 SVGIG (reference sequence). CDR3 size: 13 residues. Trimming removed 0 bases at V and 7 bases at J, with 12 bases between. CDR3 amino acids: CAWSVRGYGGYTF. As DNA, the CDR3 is TGTGCCTGGAGTGTACGAGGGTACGGTGGCTACACCTTC.

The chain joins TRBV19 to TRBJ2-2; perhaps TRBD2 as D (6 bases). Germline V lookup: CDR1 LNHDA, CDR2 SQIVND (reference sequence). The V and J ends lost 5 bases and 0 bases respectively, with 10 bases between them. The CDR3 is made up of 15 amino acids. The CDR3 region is CASSYPGANTGELFF. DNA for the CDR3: TGTGCCAGTAGTTACCCGGGGGCGAACACCGGGGAGCTGTTTTTT.

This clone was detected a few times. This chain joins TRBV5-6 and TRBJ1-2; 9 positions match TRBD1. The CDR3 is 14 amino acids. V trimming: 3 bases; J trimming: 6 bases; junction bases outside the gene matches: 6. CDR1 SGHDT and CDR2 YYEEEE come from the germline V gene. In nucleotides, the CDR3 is TGTGCCAGCAGCTCGCTCACAGGGGGCGATGGCTACACCTTC. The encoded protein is CASSSLTGGDGYTF.